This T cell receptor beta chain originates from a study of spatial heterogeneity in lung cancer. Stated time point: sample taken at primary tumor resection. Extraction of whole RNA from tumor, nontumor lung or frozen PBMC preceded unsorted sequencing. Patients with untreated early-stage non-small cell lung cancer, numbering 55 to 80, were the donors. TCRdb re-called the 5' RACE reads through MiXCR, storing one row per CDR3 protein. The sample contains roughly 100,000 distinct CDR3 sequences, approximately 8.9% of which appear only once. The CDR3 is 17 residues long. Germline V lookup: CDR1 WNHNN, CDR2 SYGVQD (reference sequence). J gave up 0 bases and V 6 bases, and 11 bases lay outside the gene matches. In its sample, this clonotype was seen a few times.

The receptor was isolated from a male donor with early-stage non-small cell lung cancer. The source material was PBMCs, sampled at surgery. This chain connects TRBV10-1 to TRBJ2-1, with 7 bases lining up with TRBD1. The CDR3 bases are TGCGCCAGCAGAAGACAGGGAAGGAGGAGCTCCTACAATGAGCAGTTCTTC. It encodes CASRRQGRRSSYNEQFF.